A single sample gave rise to the 19 T cell receptor beta chains below, sequenced in a study of cytomegalovirus exposure and HLA in healthy donors. The study ran its PCR with 60 Vbeta and 13 Jbeta primers. Method: immunoSEQ multiplex PCR; TCRdb's copy keeps in-frame clones and lacks some. The repertoire holds some 76,000 clones, roughly 89% seen once, with approximately 1.9% in the top ten. The sequenced sample consisted of PBMCs. These receptors were taken from a young woman in good health and CMV-seronegative.

The V and J genes are TRBV7-9 and TRBJ1-2; 8 bases align to TRBD1. CDR3 length equals 14 residues. Losses at the gene ends were 7 bases for V and 4 bases for J; bases not matched to a gene: 8. Looked up from germline, CDR1 is SEHNR and CDR2 is FQNEAQ (reference sequence). CDR3 in amino acids: CASTRTGPAYGYTF. The CDR3 DNA reads TGTGCCAGCACCAGGACAGGGCCCGCCTATGGCTACACCTTC.

V and J are TRBV7-6 and TRBJ1-4, with D perhaps TRBD1 (6 bases). The length of the CDR3 is 15 residues. The V gene lost 2 bases and the J gene lost 8 bases, with 15 bases spanning the gap. Germline V gene data show CDR1 as SGHVS and CDR2 as FNYEAQ. The CDR3: CASSLNGGAREKLFF. In DNA, the CDR3 is TGTGCCAGCAGCTTAAATGGGGGGGCGAGGGAAAAACTGTTTTTT.

This clone has more than one count but fewer than ten. V and J are TRBV7-9 and TRBJ1-1; D is possibly TRBD1 (6 bases). The CDR3 consists of 13 residues. Germline V lookup: CDR1 SEHNR, CDR2 FQNEAQ (reference sequence). Trimming left V 6 bases short and J 6 bases short, with 14 bases between. CDR3 protein: CASRDTGLAEAFF. For the CDR3, the DNA is TGTGCCAGCAGGGACACAGGGTTGGCTGAAGCTTTCTTT.

This clone came up a few times. The chain recombines TRBV6-1 with TRBJ2-7; 7 bases agree with TRBD1. Germline V gene sequence: CDR1 MNHNS, CDR2 SASEGT. Trimming cost V 5 bases and J 6 bases; bases outside gene matches: 7. The CDR3 covers 13 residues. CDR3 nucleotides: TGTGCCAGCAGTACAACTCCAGGGGGCGAGCAGTACTTC. Protein sequence: CASSTTPGGEQYF.

The chain joins TRBV4-2 to TRBJ2-3, with 16 bases that match TRBD2. V lost 0 bases and J lost 5; bases outside the gene matches: 8. Germline CDR1 and CDR2: LGHNA and YNFKEQ. CDR3 length equals 19 residues. The CDR3 region is CASSQDRGLAGGRGDTQYF. In DNA form, the CDR3 reads TGTGCCAGCAGCCAAGATAGGGGACTAGCGGGAGGGCGAGGAGATACGCAGTATTTT.

J is TRBJ2-7 and V is TRBV5-6, with TRBD1 identical over 8 bases. The CDR3 is made up of 13 amino acids. The V segment lost 4 bases and the J segment 3 bases; nucleotides outside the gene matches: 3. The germline V gene encodes CDR1 SGHDT and CDR2 YYEEEE. The CDR3 region has the DNA TGTGCCAGCAGCCCGGACAGGGTCTACGAGCAGTACTTC. Protein: CASSPDRVYEQYF.

The CDR3 DNA reads TGTGCCAGCACTTCGGGACTAGCCGTATACGAGCAGTACTTC. Its protein product is CASTSGLAVYEQYF. The V and J genes are TRBV2 and TRBJ2-7; TRBD2 aligns across 9 bases. The germline V gene has CDR1 SNHLY and CDR2 FYNNEI. V lost 7 bases to trimming and J lost 4 bases; unmatched junction nucleotides: 8. The CDR3 runs to 14 residues.

This clone was observed a few times. The gene calls are TRBV5-1 and TRBJ2-2, with D unresolved. CDR1 SGHRS and CDR2 YFSETQ come from the germline V gene. The CDR3 sequence is 13 residues long. Trimming cost V 0 bases and J 5 bases, with 5 bases left between them. The CDR3 nucleotides are TGCGCCAGCAGCTTGGGGCTGACCGGGGAGCTGTTTTTT. It yields the protein CASSLGLTGELFF.

Comment on this clone: The same CDR3 is also encoded by other DNA sequences in this sample. The chain recombines TRBV19 with TRBJ2-7; D possibly corresponds to TRBD1 (6 bases). Trimming shortened V by 1 base and J by 2 bases, and 9 bases separated the two germline ends. Germline CDR1 and CDR2: LNHDA and SQIVND (reference sequence). CDR3 size: 14 residues. CDR3 in amino acids: CASSIGTGPYEQYF. The CDR3 DNA is TGTGCCAGTAGTATAGGAACAGGGCCCTACGAGCAGTACTTC.

This chain joins TRBV5-1 and TRBJ1-1, with 7 positions matching TRBD1. Germline CDR1 and CDR2: SGHRS and YFSETQ. V lost 4 bases, J lost 1 base, and 7 bases stayed unmatched. The CDR3 consists of 15 residues. This CDR3 reads CASSTSGQENTEAFF. CDR3 nucleotides: TGCGCCAGCAGCACGTCAGGACAGGAGAACACTGAAGCTTTCTTT.

The chain has TRBV6-5 and TRBJ1-5; D gene ambiguous. V was clipped by 2 bases and J by 6 bases, with 11 bases between them. Per germline, CDR1 MNHEY and CDR2 SVGAGI. This CDR3 has 14 residues. In nucleotides, the CDR3 is TGTGCCAGCAGTTACGGAGGGAATTCTCAGCCCCAGCATTTT. The encoded protein is CASSYGGNSQPQHF.

The chain carries TRBV7-9 and TRBJ2-5, with TRBD1 matching over 12 bases. The V segment lost 5 bases and the J segment 5 bases; nucleotides outside the gene matches: 9. CDR3 length: 16 residues. CDR1 SEHNR and CDR2 FQNEAQ come from the germline V gene (reference sequence). As DNA, the CDR3 is TGTGCCAGCAGCCACGCCGGGACAGGGGGCCGGGAGACCCAGTACTTC. As protein: CASSHAGTGGRETQYF.

This sequence joins TRBV7-2 and TRBJ2-7, with TRBD1 matching 8 bases. J was trimmed by 5 bases and V by 4 bases; bases with no gene match: 10. The CDR3 is 15 residues long. Germline CDR1 and CDR2: SGHTA and FQGNSA. CDR3 bases: TGTGCCAGCAGCTCGTACTGGGACAGGAGGAACGAGCAGTACTTC. The encoded protein is CASSSYWDRRNEQYF.

This chain joins TRBV7-2 and TRBJ1-5, with unresolved D. Trimming removed 5 bases from V and 0 bases from J, with 8 bases in between. This CDR3 is 14 amino acids long. CDR1 and CDR2 (germline): SGHTA, FQGNSA. CDR3 protein: CASSLRSSNQPQHF. CDR3 bases: TGTGCCAGCAGCCTGAGGTCTAGCAATCAGCCCCAGCATTTT.

The V and J genes are TRBV5-4 and TRBJ2-7; 16 bases agree with TRBD2. The J segment lost 3 bases and the V segment lost 4 bases, leaving 7 bases of the junction unmatched. There are 17 residues in the CDR3. Germline assignment: CDR1 SGHNT and CDR2 YYREEE (reference sequence). CDR3 loop: CASSPPGLAGGSYEQYF. The DNA for the CDR3 is TGTGCCAGCAGCCCACCGGGACTAGCGGGAGGGAGCTACGAGCAGTACTTC.

The V and J genes are TRBV6-1 and TRBJ2-3, with 9 bases matching TRBD2. Germline CDR1 MNHNS, CDR2 SASEGT. V was pared by 3 bases and J by 14 bases, with 9 bases of the junction left unmatched. The CDR3 loop spans 13 amino acids. The CDR3 DNA follows: TGTGCCAGCAGTGAGACTAGCGGTGGCTCAGGGTATTTT. As protein: CASSETSGGSGYF.

This clone was observed once. V usage is TRBV28 and J usage is TRBJ2-2; D gene ambiguous. Trimming pared 6 bases from V and 0 bases from J, leaving 14 bases between. The CDR3 contains 16 residues. Germline CDR1 and CDR2: MDHEN and SYDVKM. CDR3 sequence: CASSYAPIANTGELFF. In DNA form, the CDR3 reads TGTGCCAGCAGCTACGCGCCCATAGCGAACACCGGGGAGCTGTTTTTT.

The chain combines TRBV6-5 with TRBJ2-1; 9 nucleotides line up with TRBD2. Germline-derived CDR1 and CDR2 are MNHEY and SVGAGI. The J segment lost 5 bases and the V segment lost 6 bases, leaving 5 bases of the junction unmatched. This CDR3 is built from 14 residues. CDR3 protein: CASRPGLANNEQFF. The CDR3, as DNA: TGTGCCAGCAGACCGGGACTAGCAAACAATGAGCAGTTCTTC.

The rearrangement joins TRBV7-9 to TRBJ1-2; TRBD1 agrees at 12 bases. CDR3 length equals 16 residues. Germline values: CDR1 SEHNR, CDR2 FQNEAQ (reference sequence). The V segment lost 2 bases and the J segment 8 bases; nucleotides outside the gene matches: 9. For the CDR3, the DNA is TGTGCCAGCAGCTTAAACGGGGACAGGGGGCTTTGGGGCTACACCTTC. Translated, it gives CASSLNGDRGLWGYTF.